This TCR beta chain was found in a study of T cell repertoires in cytomegalovirus infection. This clonotype was seen just once. Antigen unknown. Looked up from germline, CDR1 is MNHNY and CDR2 is SVGAGI (reference sequence). Trimming cost V 2 bases and J 14 bases, with 10 bases left between them. CDR3 length: 11 amino acids. TCRdb passed the reads through MiXCR, listing each CDR3 protein once. The profile shows 700,000 to 850,000 distinct CDR3 sequences, 30% to 35% of them singletons. Study-wide results and limits: Using cumulative public TCR beta family frequency, the authors identified those who carried CMV together with the relevant HLA.

This TCR came from a human donor in good health (CMV status not recorded). Some clones in this sample may be carry-over from other donors' samples. The gene calls are TRBV6-6 and TRBJ2-1, with unresolved D. Sequences were derived from cultured CD8+ T cells from PBMCs, sampled from culture after CMV antigen stimulation. The CDR3 sequence is CASSYPAAEFF. For the CDR3, the DNA is TGTGCCAGCAGTTACCCGGCGGCGGAGTTCTTC.